A selection of T cell receptor beta chains follows, all from one sample in a study of a mutant IDH1 vaccine in newly diagnosed glioma. These receptors have no known antigen. Produced via immunoSEQ multiplex PCR; TCRdb's table is partial and in-frame only. The sample contains tens of thousands of clones, approximately 80% of which appear only once. Sequencing used PBMCs, obtained from a glioma patient whose treatment included an IDH1 peptide vaccine. The source of these receptors is a man between 18 and 29 years old with glioma. Both conserved end residues are part of each CDR3. D genes are given only for firm matches. The size field is filled for only some rows; it gives once, few, many or a size class.

abundance,j_gene,v_gene,d_gene,CDR3nt,CDR3aa
-,TRBJ2-7,TRBV20-1,TRBD2,TGCAGTGCCGGGCGGGGGGAGCAGTACTTC,CSAGRGEQYF
-,TRBJ2-5,TRBV5-6,TRBD2,TGTGCCAGCAGCTTGGTTTCAGGGAGGGTACAAGAGACCCAGTACTTC,CASSLVSGRVQETQYF
-,TRBJ1-2,TRBV18,-,TGTGCCAGCTCCTCAGGAGGGGGAAGGACCTATGGCTACACCTTC,CASSSGGGRTYGYTF
-,TRBJ2-7,TRBV28,TRBD2,TGTGCCAGCAGTCCCCAGCGGGGGCCGTCCTACGAGCAGTACTTC,CASSPQRGPSYEQYF
-,TRBJ2-7,TRBV6-1,-,TGTGCCAGCCCCCCCCCAAGAAACTACGAGCAGTACTTC,CASPPPRNYEQYF
once,TRBJ1-2,TRBV5-6,-,TGTGCCAGCAGCTCGGCGGGGGGGCAAGGGGATGGCTACACCTTC,CASSSAGGQGDGYTF
-,TRBJ2-7,TRBV6-5,TRBD1,TGTGCCAGCAGCTACGGACAGGCGAAGGACGAGCAGTACTTC,CASSYGQAKDEQYF
-,TRBJ2-7,TRBV11-2,-,TGTGCCAGCAGCCCAAGGCCCCAGGGCTTGGGTTACGAGCAGTACTTC,CASSPRPQGLGYEQYF
-,TRBJ2-7,TRBV6-5,TRBD1,TGTGCCAGCAGTTACCTTGACAGGGAGTACGAGCAGTACTTC,CASSYLDREYEQYF
once,TRBJ2-7,TRBV19,TRBD2,TGTGCCAGTAGTATAGATCTATTGGGAGGGTCCTACGAGCAGTACTTC,CASSIDLLGGSYEQYF
-,TRBJ1-4,TRBV4-2,-,TGTGCCAGCAGCCAAGTAAATGAAAAACTGTTTTTT,CASSQVNEKLFF
-,TRBJ2-1,TRBV2,-,TGTGCCAGCAGTCGTCTTATTGTAATCAATGAGCAGTTCTTC,CASSRLIVINEQFF
-,TRBJ2-1,TRBV6-1,-,TGTGCCAGCAGTGAAATACGGGCCGCAGATGAGCAGTTCTTC,CASSEIRAADEQFF
-,TRBJ1-3,TRBV18,-,TGTGCCAGCTCACCCCAGGCTTCGGGCAGCGATGGAAACACCATATATTTT,CASSPQASGSDGNTIYF
-,TRBJ2-2,TRBV13,TRBD1,TGTGCCAGCAGCTTAAACTTCGGACAGGGAGGCACCGGGGAGCTGTTTTTT,CASSLNFGQGGTGELFF
once,TRBJ2-7,TRBV5-1,-,TGCGCCAGCAGCTTGGCCGTCTCGGGGTCCGTGGTTTCCGAGCAGTACTTC,CASSLAVSGSVVSEQYF
-,TRBJ2-1,TRBV4-3,-,TGCGCCAGCAGCCAAGATCGGGGAGTGGGGAATGAGCAGTTCTTC,CASSQDRGVGNEQFF
once,TRBJ1-4,TRBV18,-,TGTGCCAGCCGCTCATGGGGCGGAGATGAAAAACTGTTTTTT,CASRSWGGDEKLFF
-,TRBJ2-5,TRBV2,TRBD2,TGTGCCAGCGGCCTCCTAGCGGGGCTACAAGAGACCCAGTACTTC,CASGLLAGLQETQYF
-,TRBJ1-1,TRBV5-5,-,TGTGCCAGCAGCTTGTCCCCAACAGGGCGAGACACTGAAGCTTTCTTT,CASSLSPTGRDTEAFF
-,TRBJ1-3,TRBV7-9,-,TGTGCCAGCAGCGTCAGGGGTACCGGAAACACCATATATTTT,CASSVRGTGNTIYF
-,TRBJ2-7,TRBV9,-,TGTGCCAGCAGCGTAGGGGGAAAGGCCTACGAGCAGTACTTC,CASSVGGKAYEQYF
-,TRBJ1-2,TRBV9,-,TGTGCCAGCAGCGTAGGGGGCACCCATCCCGGCTACACCTTC,CASSVGGTHPGYTF
-,TRBJ1-1,TRBV4-3,-,TGCGCCAGCAGCCAGGAAGCTGGACAGCTAAACACTGAAGCTTTCTTT,CASSQEAGQLNTEAFF
-,TRBJ2-7,TRBV5-5,-,TGTGCCAGCAGCTTGGTCTTTCACGAGCAGTACTTC,CASSLVFHEQYF
-,TRBJ1-6,TRBV27,-,TGTGCCAGCAGTTATCGGACGGGGCCCCTCCACTTT,CASSYRTGPLHF
few,TRBJ1-5,TRBV19,-,TGTGCCAGTAGTATAGGGCTGCAAAATCAGCCCCAGCATTTT,CASSIGLQNQPQHF
-,TRBJ1-1,TRBV5-5,-,TGTGCCAGCAGCGGGGGGTACCAAGACACTGAAGCTTTCTTT,CASSGGYQDTEAFF
-,TRBJ2-1,TRBV4-2,-,TGTGCCAGCAGCCAAGAACGGGTTGGCTCCATGGGCTCCTACAATGAGCAGTTCTTC,CASSQERVGSMGSYNEQFF
-,TRBJ1-4,TRBV7-9,TRBD1,TGTGCCAGCAGCTTGGGGACAGGAGGGAAACTGTTTTTT,CASSLGTGGKLFF
-,TRBJ2-7,TRBV6-5,-,TGTGCCAGCAGTTACTACTACGAGAGCGGACTCTACGAGCAGTACTTC,CASSYYYESGLYEQYF
-,TRBJ2-5,TRBV27,-,TGTGCCAGCAGTTTTAGAGGCCAGAAAGAGACCCAGTACTTC,CASSFRGQKETQYF
-,TRBJ1-1,TRBV19,-,TGTGCCAGTAGTCAGGGGAACACTGAAGCTTTCTTT,CASSQGNTEAFF
-,TRBJ1-4,TRBV18,-,TGTGCCAGCTCACCCCCGGACAGTATCCATGAAAAACTGTTTTTT,CASSPPDSIHEKLFF
-,TRBJ1-3,TRBV30,-,TGTGCCTGGAGTCGGTCGGTCGCCGCTGGAAACACCATATATTTT,CAWSRSVAAGNTIYF
-,TRBJ1-1,TRBV4-2,-,TGTGCCAGCAGCCAGGGACACGGGAACACTGAAGCTTTCTTT,CASSQGHGNTEAFF
once,TRBJ2-3,TRBV7-8,-,TGTGCCAGCAGCTTAGCTTTGTTAGATACGCAGTATTTT,CASSLALLDTQYF
-,TRBJ2-7,TRBV30,TRBD1,TGTGCCTGGAGTGTACCGGGACAGTCCTACGAGCAGTACTTC,CAWSVPGQSYEQYF
few,TRBJ1-1,TRBV18,-,TGTGCCAGCTCACTCTCGCAGGGTGACACTGAAGCTTTCTTT,CASSLSQGDTEAFF
-,TRBJ1-5,TRBV28,-,TGTGCCAGCAGTTTGGGGGGTGTCGGCAATCAGCCCCAGCATTTT,CASSLGGVGNQPQHF
few,TRBJ1-5,TRBV7-2,-,TGTGCCAGCAGCTTAGCTCAGGGGAGGACCCAGCCCCAGCATTTT,CASSLAQGRTQPQHF
-,TRBJ2-1,TRBV6-5,TRBD2,TGTGCCAGCAGTTCCCCGTTTAGCGGGGGGGCTGGGGAGCAGTTCTTC,CASSSPFSGGAGEQFF
-,TRBJ1-4,TRBV4-3,-,TGCGCCAGCAGCCACTCGGTGGGGGCTAGTGAAAAACTGTTTTTT,CASSHSVGASEKLFF
few,TRBJ1-2,TRBV7-8,TRBD1,TGTGCCAGCAGCTTACAGGGGGCGCGAGGCTACACCTTC,CASSLQGARGYTF
-,TRBJ2-2,TRBV4-3,-,TGCGCCAGCAGGAATAGCTTCGCCGGGGAGCTGTTTTTT,CASRNSFAGELFF
-,TRBJ1-4,TRBV15,-,TGTGCCACCAGTCCGACGGCAAAGGATAATGAAAAACTGTTTTTT,CATSPTAKDNEKLFF
few,TRBJ1-1,TRBV4-3,-,TGCGCCAGCAGCCAAGAGCCCGAGGCTGAAGCTTTCTTT,CASSQEPEAEAFF
-,TRBJ2-7,TRBV7-2,-,TGTGCCAGCAGCCCAAACGGGGGTCTCTCCTACGAGCAGTACTTC,CASSPNGGLSYEQYF
-,TRBJ2-7,TRBV28,-,TGTGCCAGCATTTCAGGGGCCTACGAGCAGTACTTC,CASISGAYEQYF
-,TRBJ2-1,TRBV5-1,TRBD2,TGCGCCAGCAGCCTGGGACTAGCGGTCTACAATGAGCAGTTCTTC,CASSLGLAVYNEQFF